Described below is a single TCR beta chain sequence and its context. Antigen: not known. These data are taken from a study of identical twins. Study findings and constraints: Cross-sectional statistics, not tracking of the same donors, supported the conclusions.

It was template switching that added a universal primer site, and there were unique molecular identifiers on the cDNA. TCRdb re-analysed the 5' RACE reads in MiXCR, keeping a single row per CDR3 protein. The sample lists hundreds of thousands of distinct CDR3 sequences, around 20% seen once, with 4% to 4.5% in the top ten. The CDR3 length is 12 residues. The V end was cut by 3 bases, the J end by 8 bases, with 10 bases between. Germline V CDR1 and CDR2: DFQATT, SNEGSKA (reference sequence). These same records also appear under a second study, on T cells expressing NK-cell markers.

Sequenced material: PBMCs. This chain joins TRBV20-1 and TRBJ2-2; unclear D gene. This sequence originates from a woman aged 18-29 years in good health. CDR3 amino acids: CSASLRQGELFF. The CDR3 DNA reads TGCAGTGCTAGTCTCCGGCAAGGGGAGCTGTTTTTT.